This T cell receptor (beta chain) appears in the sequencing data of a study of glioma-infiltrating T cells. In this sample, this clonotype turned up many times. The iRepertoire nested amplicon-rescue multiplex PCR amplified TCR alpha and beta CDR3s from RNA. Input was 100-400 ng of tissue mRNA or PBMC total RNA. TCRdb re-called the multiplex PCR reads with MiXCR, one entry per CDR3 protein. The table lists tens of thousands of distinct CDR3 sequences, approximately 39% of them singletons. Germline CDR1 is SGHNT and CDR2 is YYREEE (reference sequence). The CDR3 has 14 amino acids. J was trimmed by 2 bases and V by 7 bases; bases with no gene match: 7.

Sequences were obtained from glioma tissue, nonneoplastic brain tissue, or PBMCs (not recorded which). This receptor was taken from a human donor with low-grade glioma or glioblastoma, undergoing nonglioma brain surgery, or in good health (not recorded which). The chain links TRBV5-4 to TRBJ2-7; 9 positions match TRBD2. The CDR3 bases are TGTGCCAGCCGTAGCGGGGGAAATACCTACGAGCAGTACTTC. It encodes CASRSGGNTYEQYF.